This TCR beta chain was identified in a study of T-cell reconstitution after alpha-beta-depleted transplantation in children. During its preparation, the TCRbeta library received unique molecular identifiers. TCRdb used MiXCR to reprocess the PCR reads, holding one entry per CDR3 protein. The repertoire includes about 400,000 distinct CDR3 sequences, under 20% of them detected once, and approximately 29% sits in the top ten. There are 15 residues in the CDR3. The junction had 7 bases not matched to a gene; V was cut back by 6 bases and J by 2 bases. Germline V gene sequence: CDR1 DFQATT, CDR2 SNEGSKA (reference sequence).

The J gene is TRBJ2-5, the V gene TRBV20-1; 12 nucleotides line up with TRBD2. The sequence derives from a boy less than two years old who had a stem cell transplant for Wiskott-Aldrich syndrome, so the T cells may come from the graft donor. This sample comprised PBMCs, mostly from graft donor cells, obtained 360 days after TCRalphabeta/CD19-depleted stem cell transplant. The DNA for the CDR3 is TGCAGTGCCCCCGGACTAGCGGGGAAACAAGAGACCCAGTACTTC. This gives the protein CSAPGLAGKQETQYF.